One and the same sample provided the 12 T cell receptor beta chains below, sequenced in a study of T cells after yellow fever vaccination. TCRdb re-called the 5' RACE reads with MiXCR, one entry per CDR3 protein. Among about 550,000 distinct CDR3 sequences listed, 15% to 20% were seen once. Sequenced material: PBMCs, taken 15 days after the yellow fever booster vaccination. These TCRs come from a man aged 30 to 39 who received the YFV17D yellow fever vaccine.

This chain connects TRBV4-3 to TRBJ2-7; tentatively, D is TRBD1 (5 bases). The CDR3 is 14 amino acids. V lost 0 bases and J 3 bases, leaving 9 bases between the germline ends. Looked up from germline, CDR1 is LGHNA and CDR2 is YSLEER. DNA of the CDR3: TGCGCCAGCAGCCAAGATGACAGACTCTACGAGCAGTACTTC. Protein: CASSQDDRLYEQYF.

A single count supports this clonotype. This chain joins TRBV11-2 and TRBJ2-1; D not resolved. Looked up from germline, CDR1 is SGHAT and CDR2 is FQNNGV. The CDR3 is 16 amino acids. V shed 1 base and J shed 7 bases, with 17 bases lying between them. The CDR3 protein is CASSLGLLARLNEQFF. DNA for the CDR3: TGTGCCAGCAGCTTAGGTCTATTGGCTAGGTTAAATGAGCAGTTCTTC.

This chain uses TRBV18 with TRBJ2-7; D is unclear. The germline V gene has CDR1 KGHSH and CDR2 LQKENI. Deletions cut 3 bases from V and 4 bases from J, with 7 bases between. This CDR3 spans 12 amino acids. The CDR3 is CASSPAEYEQYF. CDR3 in DNA: TGTGCCAGCTCACCGGCTGAGTACGAGCAGTACTTC.

The table lists this clonotype with a few counts. The CDR3 loop is CSAPSGFEETQYF. CDR3 coding DNA: TGCAGTGCTCCCTCGGGGTTCGAGGAGACCCAGTACTTC. The rearrangement joins TRBV20-1 to TRBJ2-5, with D possibly TRBD2 on 5 matching bases. Germline CDR1 DFQATT, CDR2 SNEGSKA (reference sequence). This CDR3 contains 13 residues. V lost 5 bases and J 5 bases, leaving 15 bases between the germline ends.

This clonotype was counted only a few times. This chain links TRBV4-2 with TRBJ2-5, with D perhaps matching TRBD2 (5 bases). Germline V gene data show CDR1 as LGHNA and CDR2 as YNFKEQ. This CDR3 is built from 13 residues. Trimming removed 2 bases at V and 5 bases at J, with 9 bases between. As DNA, the CDR3 is TGTGCCAGCAGCCAAATCCCGGGGGAGACCCAGTACTTC. Its protein is CASSQIPGETQYF.

This chain uses TRBV19 with TRBJ2-3; 8 bases are a match to TRBD1. Looked up from germline, CDR1 is LNHDA and CDR2 is SQIVND (reference sequence). The CDR3 runs to 13 residues. After removal of 10 bases from V and 4 bases from J, the junction contained 7 bases not matched to a gene. CDR3: CATGQGGADTQYF. CDR3 nucleotides: TGTGCCACCGGACAGGGCGGGGCAGATACGCAGTATTTT.

Many counts were recorded for this clonotype. This chain uses TRBV11-2 with TRBJ2-6; TRBD2 is a possible D gene (5 bases). Per germline, CDR1 SGHAT and CDR2 FQNNGV. V was pared by 6 bases and J by 1 base, with 19 bases between. CDR3 length: 18 residues. CDR3 in DNA: TGTGCCAGCAGTTCAACCGTCCGGGGATCGTCTGGGGCCAACGTCCTGACTTTC. Amino acids: CASSSTVRGSSGANVLTF.

This clonotype was picked up a small number of times. J is TRBJ2-7 and V is TRBV7-9; 11 bases are a match to TRBD1. Germline loops: CDR1 SEHNR, CDR2 FQNEAQ (reference sequence). This CDR3 comprises 15 residues. After removal of 5 bases from V and 6 bases from J, the junction contained 9 bases not matched to a gene. The CDR3 nucleotides are TGTGCCAGCAGCGACCGGGACAGGGGGAGAAGCGAGCAGTACTTC. Its translation: CASSDRDRGRSEQYF.

CDR3 protein: CATSGSGNEQFF. The CDR3 coding sequence is TGTGCCACCAGCGGGAGTGGGAATGAGCAGTTCTTC. V is TRBV24-1 and J is TRBJ2-1; a weak D match, TRBD2 (6 bases). The length of the CDR3 is 12 residues. V was trimmed by 7 bases and J by 7 bases, leaving 10 bases between them. Germline CDR1 KGHDR, CDR2 SFDVKD.

This clonotype showed up just a few times. The gene calls are TRBV6-2 or TRBV6-3 and TRBJ2-5, with 10 bases fitting TRBD2. There are 16 residues in the CDR3. The junction had 8 bases not matched to a gene; V was cut back by 4 bases and J by 3 bases. Germline V lookup: CDR1 MNHEY, CDR2 SVGEGT. As DNA, the CDR3 is TGTGCCAGCAGTTCCTACGTCGGACTAGCGGAAGAGACCCAGTACTTC. Its protein is CASSSYVGLAEETQYF.

This clonotype was detected a few times. V is TRBV28 and J is TRBJ1-4; weak D call: TRBD1 (5 bases). The CDR3 has 13 amino acids. V was cut by 7 bases and J by 10 bases, with 16 bases left in between. Germline CDR1 MDHEN, CDR2 SYDVKM. The CDR3 sequence is CASNPGNRPKLFF. CDR3 DNA sequence: TGTGCCAGCAACCCAGGGAACAGGCCAAAACTGTTTTTT.

This clonotype was seen a handful of times. The chain is built from TRBV6-1 and TRBJ2-7, with 7 bases matching TRBD1. CDR3 length: 15 amino acids. The V segment lost 6 bases and the J segment 2 bases; nucleotides outside the gene matches: 10. Germline loops: CDR1 MNHNS, CDR2 SASEGT. CDR3: CASRRPADRAYEQYF. The CDR3 nucleotides read TGTGCCAGCAGAAGACCAGCCGACAGGGCCTACGAGCAGTACTTC.